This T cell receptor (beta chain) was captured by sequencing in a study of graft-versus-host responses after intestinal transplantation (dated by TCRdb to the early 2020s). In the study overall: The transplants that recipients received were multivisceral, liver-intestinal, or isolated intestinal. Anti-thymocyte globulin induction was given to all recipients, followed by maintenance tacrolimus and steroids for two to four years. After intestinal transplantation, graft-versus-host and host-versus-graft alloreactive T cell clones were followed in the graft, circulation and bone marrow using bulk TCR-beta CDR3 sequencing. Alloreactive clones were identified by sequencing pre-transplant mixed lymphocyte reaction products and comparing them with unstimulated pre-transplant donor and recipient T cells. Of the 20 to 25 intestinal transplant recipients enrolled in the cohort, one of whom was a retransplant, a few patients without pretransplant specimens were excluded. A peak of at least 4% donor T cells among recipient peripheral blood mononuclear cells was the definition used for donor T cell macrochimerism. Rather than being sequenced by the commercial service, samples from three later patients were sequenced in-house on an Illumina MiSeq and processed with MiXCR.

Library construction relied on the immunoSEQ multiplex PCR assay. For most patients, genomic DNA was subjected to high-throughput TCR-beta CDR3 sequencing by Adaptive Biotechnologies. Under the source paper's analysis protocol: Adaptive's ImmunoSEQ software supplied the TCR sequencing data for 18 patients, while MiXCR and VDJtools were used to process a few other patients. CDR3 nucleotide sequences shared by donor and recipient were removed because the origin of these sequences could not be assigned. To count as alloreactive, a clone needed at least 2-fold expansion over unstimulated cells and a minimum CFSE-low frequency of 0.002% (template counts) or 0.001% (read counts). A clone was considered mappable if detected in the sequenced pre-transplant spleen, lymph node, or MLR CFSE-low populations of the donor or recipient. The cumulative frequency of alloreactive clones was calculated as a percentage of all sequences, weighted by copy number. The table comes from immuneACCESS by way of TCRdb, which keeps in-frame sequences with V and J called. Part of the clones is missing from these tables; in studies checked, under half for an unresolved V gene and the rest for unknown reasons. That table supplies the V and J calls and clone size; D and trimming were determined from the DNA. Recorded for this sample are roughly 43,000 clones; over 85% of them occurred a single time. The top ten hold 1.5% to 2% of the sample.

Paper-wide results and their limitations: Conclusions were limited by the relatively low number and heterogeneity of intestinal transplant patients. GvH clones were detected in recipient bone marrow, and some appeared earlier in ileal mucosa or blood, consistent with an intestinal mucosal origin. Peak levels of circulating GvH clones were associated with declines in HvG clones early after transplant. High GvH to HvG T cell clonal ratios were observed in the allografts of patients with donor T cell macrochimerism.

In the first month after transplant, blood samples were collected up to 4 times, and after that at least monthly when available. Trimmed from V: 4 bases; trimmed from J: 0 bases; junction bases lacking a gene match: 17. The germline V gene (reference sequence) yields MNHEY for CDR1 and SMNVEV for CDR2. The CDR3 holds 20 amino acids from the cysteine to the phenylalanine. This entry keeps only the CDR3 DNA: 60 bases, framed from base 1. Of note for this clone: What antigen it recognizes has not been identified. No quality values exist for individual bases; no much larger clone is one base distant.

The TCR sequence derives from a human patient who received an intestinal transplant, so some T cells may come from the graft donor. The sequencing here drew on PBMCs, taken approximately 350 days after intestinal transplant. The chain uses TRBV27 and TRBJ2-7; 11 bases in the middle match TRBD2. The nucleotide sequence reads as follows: TGTGCCAGCAGTTCCACACCACCTCCGGGACTAGCGGAGAACTCCTACGAGCAGTACTTC. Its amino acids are CASSSTPPPGLAENSYEQYF.